This is a list of T cell receptor beta chains from one sample in a study of T cell changes during pregnancy in multiple sclerosis. Profiled with immunoSEQ multiplex PCR; TCRdb holds only in-frame clones, not every one. The top ten clones hold about 0.27% of a sample with 65,000 to 85,000 clones, around nine tenths of them seen once. The specimen was CD4+ T cells from peripheral blood mononuclear cells, collected after pregnancy. The origin of the receptors is a female donor with multiple sclerosis, enrolled in a pregnancy study. The CDR3 runs from the conserved cysteine through the conserved F or W. The D gene is left open where the match is weak. The size of a clone is reported for some rows only, either as once, few or many, or as a class for expanded clones.

TRBD1,TRBJ2-7,-,TRBV5-6,CASSPTTGSSEQYF,TGTGCCAGCAGCCCGACGACAGGGTCGAGCGAGCAGTACTTC
TRBD2,TRBJ2-1,-,TRBV18,CASSMTSGGSLLNEQFF,TGTGCCAGCTCTATGACTAGCGGGGGGTCCCTTCTCAATGAGCAGTTCTTC
TRBD1,TRBJ2-5,-,TRBV5-1,CASSLDREETQYF,TGCGCCAGCAGCCTGGACAGGGAAGAGACCCAGTACTTC
-,TRBJ1-1,few,TRBV2,CASKYGATEAFF,TGTGCCAGCAAGTATGGGGCCACTGAAGCTTTCTTT
TRBD1,TRBJ1-4,-,TRBV27,CASSRDSYPANEKLFF,TGTGCCAGCAGCAGGGACAGCTACCCCGCTAATGAAAAACTGTTTTTT
TRBD1,TRBJ1-5,once,TRBV5-6,CASSPGQGSRQPQHF,TGTGCCAGCAGCCCGGGACAGGGCTCTCGGCAGCCCCAGCATTTT
-,TRBJ2-3,-,TRBV23-1,CASSPRLRIDTDTQYF,TGCGCCAGCAGTCCTCGTTTGAGGATTGACACAGATACGCAGTATTTT
TRBD1,TRBJ1-3,-,TRBV5-6,CASSLLRQGVTGNTIYF,TGTGCCAGCAGCCTGTTACGACAGGGAGTTACGGGAAACACCATATATTTT
-,TRBJ1-2,-,TRBV25-1,CASSVGAGGYTF,TGTGCCAGCAGTGTCGGTGCAGGCGGCTACACCTTC
-,TRBJ1-1,-,TRBV9,CASSVGTGGEAFF,TGTGCCAGCAGCGTAGGTACCGGGGGGGAAGCTTTCTTT
-,TRBJ2-7,-,TRBV30,CAWSRTATYEQYF,TGTGCCTGGAGTCGTACAGCTACCTACGAGCAGTACTTC
-,TRBJ2-1,-,TRBV20-1,CSANGVNEQFF,TGCAGTGCTAACGGGGTAAATGAGCAGTTCTTC
TRBD2,TRBJ2-3,-,TRBV18,CASSPRAGGTDTQYF,TGTGCCAGCTCACCACGAGCGGGGGGCACAGATACGCAGTATTTT
TRBD1,TRBJ1-4,-,TRBV6-5,CASRAPGQQEKLFF,TGTGCCAGCAGAGCCCCGGGACAGCAAGAAAAACTGTTTTTT
TRBD2,TRBJ2-2,once,TRBV5-1,CASSRIAGDVAGELFF,TGCGCCAGCAGTAGGATAGCGGGAGACGTGGCCGGGGAGCTGTTTTTT
-,TRBJ2-7,-,TRBV5-1,CASSLQVSYEQYF,TGCGCCAGCAGCCTACAGGTATCCTACGAGCAGTACTTC
-,TRBJ2-2,-,TRBV19,CASSMVRVLDTGELFF,TGTGCCAGTAGTATGGTCAGGGTTCTGGACACCGGGGAGCTGTTTTTT
TRBD1,TRBJ2-1,-,TRBV18,CASSPRGTGFNEQFF,TGTGCCAGCTCACCACGCGGGACAGGGTTCAATGAGCAGTTCTTC
-,TRBJ1-1,-,TRBV6-6,CASSYRGENTEAFF,TGTGCCAGCAGTTACAGGGGCGAGAACACTGAAGCTTTCTTT
-,TRBJ1-1,-,TRBV5-1,CASSLNPRGIGTEAFF,TGCGCCAGCAGCTTGAACCCCCGGGGGATAGGTACTGAAGCTTTCTTT
TRBD2,TRBJ2-5,-,TRBV5-1,CASTRGVPPETQYF,TGCGCCAGCACCCGGGGGGTTCCTCCGGAGACCCAGTACTTC
-,TRBJ2-1,-,TRBV5-1,CASSFRGNEQFF,TGCGCCAGCAGCTTTAGGGGAAATGAGCAGTTCTTC
-,TRBJ1-5,-,TRBV2,CASSGSGGSNQPQHF,TGTGCCAGCAGTGGATCCGGGGGAAGCAATCAGCCCCAGCATTTT
-,TRBJ2-5,-,TRBV11-3,CASSPGGGAGEETQYF,TGTGCCAGCAGCCCTGGAGGGGGGGCCGGTGAGGAGACCCAGTACTTC
-,TRBJ1-1,-,TRBV5-1,CASSLEEGTFTEAFF,TGCGCCAGCAGCTTGGAGGAGGGCACTTTCACTGAAGCTTTCTTT
TRBD2,TRBJ2-1,-,TRBV5-1,CASSSLQTSGSGDEQFF,TGCGCCAGCAGCTCCCTCCAGACTAGCGGGAGTGGTGATGAGCAGTTCTTC
-,TRBJ2-5,-,TRBV10-3,CAISEPGETQYF,TGTGCCATCAGTGAGCCAGGGGAGACCCAGTACTTC
TRBD1,TRBJ1-2,-,TRBV25-1,CASSADRENGYTF,TGTGCCAGCAGTGCGGACAGGGAGAATGGCTACACCTTC
-,TRBJ2-7,-,TRBV7-2,CASSLSPVAYEQYF,TGTGCCAGCAGCTTATCGCCCGTAGCCTACGAGCAGTACTTC